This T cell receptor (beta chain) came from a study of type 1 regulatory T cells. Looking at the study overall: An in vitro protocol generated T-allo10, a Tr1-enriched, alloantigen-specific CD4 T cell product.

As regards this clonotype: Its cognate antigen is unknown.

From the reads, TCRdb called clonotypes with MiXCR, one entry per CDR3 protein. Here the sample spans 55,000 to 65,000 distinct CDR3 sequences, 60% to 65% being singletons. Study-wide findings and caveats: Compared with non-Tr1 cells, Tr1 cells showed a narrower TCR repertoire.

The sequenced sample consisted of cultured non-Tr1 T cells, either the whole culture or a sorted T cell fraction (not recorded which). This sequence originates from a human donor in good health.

DNA for the CDR3: TGCAGTGCTCCACGGACAGGGGGATTGGTCGGGGAGCTGTTTTTT. Translating it yields CSAPRTGGLVGELFF. The V gene is TRBV20-1, the J gene TRBJ2-2, with 10 positions matching TRBD1. CDR1 and CDR2 from the germline V gene are DFQATT and SNEGSKA (reference sequence). V lost 5 bases to trimming and J lost 7 bases; unmatched junction nucleotides: 10. This CDR3 is built from 15 residues.